These T cell receptor beta chains were read from a single sample in a study of patients and donors after allogeneic stem cell transplantation. TCRdb reprocessed the RT-PCR reads via MiXCR and lists one record per CDR3 protein. The repertoire consists of about 410,000 distinct CDR3 sequences, with around 16% occurring once and the leading ten covering around 7.2%. The sample consisted of blood, either unsorted or a sorted T cell fraction (not recorded which). These TCRs come from a human donor who was either an allogeneic HSCT recipient or a stem cell or donor lymphocyte infusion donor (not recorded which). It is not recorded whose cells these are; they may come from a transplant donor. Each CDR3 is given with its conserved first and last residue. The D gene is left open where the match is weak. Only some rows state a clone size, as once, few, many or a class for expanded clones.

>TRBJ1-2|TRBV7-2|few|-
TGTGCCAGCAGCTTATTCTACTATGGCTACACCTTC
CASSLFYYGYTF
>TRBJ2-1|TRBV20-1|few|-
TGCAGCACCTTCCCCCCCCCGTTGATCCACAATGAGCAGTTCTTC
CSTFPPPLIHNEQFF
>TRBJ1-4|TRBV12-3/TRBV12-4|-|-
TGTGCCAGCAGTTCCCCCCTAGGCAGTGTGAGAGAAAAACTGTTTTTT
CASSSPLGSVREKLFF
>TRBJ2-3|TRBV7-8|few|-
TGTGCCAGCACCCGTCTGGGTAACACAGATACGCAGTATTTT
CASTRLGNTDTQYF
>TRBJ2-5|TRBV5-1|few|-
TGCGCCAGCAGCCAAACCCCTAGCACTGGAGAGACCCAGTACTTC
CASSQTPSTGETQYF
>TRBJ1-4|TRBV6-1|few|-
TGTGCCAGCAAGGTGTCAACTAATGAAAAACTGTTTTTT
CASKVSTNEKLFF
>TRBJ2-1|TRBV6-1|-|TRBD1
TGTGCCAGCAGAACCTCCGGGACAGGGACCTACAATGAGCAGTTCTTC
CASRTSGTGTYNEQFF
>TRBJ1-2|TRBV6-5|few|TRBD1
TGTGCCAGCAGTTATACAGGGGATGGCTACACCTTC
CASSYTGDGYTF
>TRBJ2-2|TRBV13|few|TRBD2
TGTGCCAGCAGCTCAAGACTAGCGGGAGCTTATGCGGACACCGGGGAGCTGTTTTTT
CASSSRLAGAYADTGELFF
>TRBJ2-1|TRBV12-3/TRBV12-4|few|-
TGTGCCAGCAGGCTTAGACAGGGAGGATACTACAATGAGCAGTTCTTC
CASRLRQGGYYNEQFF
>TRBJ1-1|TRBV6-2/TRBV6-3|-|TRBD1
TGTGCCAGCAGTTACTCAGCGACAGGGGGGAACACTGAAGCTTTCTTT
CASSYSATGGNTEAFF
>TRBJ1-2|TRBV18|few|-
TGTGCCAGCTCACTCCCGGGACGGCGACTCAACTATGGCTACACCTTC
CASSLPGRRLNYGYTF
>TRBJ2-3|TRBV29-1|few|-
TGCAGCGTGGCACTGGATACACAGACAGATACGCAGTATTTT
CSVALDTQTDTQYF
>TRBJ1-1|TRBV12-3/TRBV12-4|few|-
TGTGCCGGTACACGGGGGACTGAAGCTTTCTTT
CAGTRGTEAFF
>TRBJ1-2|TRBV7-2|-|-
TGTGCCAGCAGCTTAGCGTGGCAGGGCTACGGCTACACCTTC
CASSLAWQGYGYTF
>TRBJ2-5|TRBV20-1|-|-
TGCAGTGCTACGGGGGTAGAGACCCAGTACTTC
CSATGVETQYF
>TRBJ2-7|TRBV11-2|few|-
TGTGCCAGCAGCCGTAACGTCCGGGTGTTCGACTCCTACGAGCAGTACTTC
CASSRNVRVFDSYEQYF
>TRBJ1-1|TRBV4-1|-|TRBD1
TGCGCCGCGTCGACAGGGGGCACTGAAGCTTTCTTT
CAASTGGTEAFF
>TRBJ1-3|TRBV12-3/TRBV12-4|few|-
TGTGCCAGCAGCCTGGGGTCTAAAGGAAACACCATATATTTT
CASSLGSKGNTIYF
>TRBJ1-2|TRBV7-9|many|-
TGTGCCAGCAGCTTCCGGCTGATGGACAGAAACTATGGCTACACCTTC
CASSFRLMDRNYGYTF
>TRBJ2-7|TRBV7-9|-|TRBD1
TGTGCCAGCAGCGGAAACAGGGGAGCCTACGAGCAGTACTTC
CASSGNRGAYEQYF
>TRBJ2-2|TRBV2|-|TRBD2
TGTGCCAGCAGTGAAGCGGGAGGGCCAACCGGGGAGCTGTTTTTT
CASSEAGGPTGELFF
>TRBJ2-1|TRBV18|few|TRBD2
TGTGCCAGCTCACCAGTAACTAGCGCGGGGATATACAATGAGCAGTTCTTC
CASSPVTSAGIYNEQFF
>TRBJ2-7|TRBV20-1|few|TRBD1
TGCAGTGCTATGGCCGGGACAGGGACGTACGAGCAGTACTTC
CSAMAGTGTYEQYF
>TRBJ1-2|TRBV20-1|-|TRBD1
TGCAGTGCTAGGGCGTCACAGGGGGCGGTTGGCTACACCTTC
CSARASQGAVGYTF
>TRBJ2-3|TRBV4-3|few|TRBD2
TGCGCCAGCAGCCAAGAGGGGGGACTAGCGGTCGATACGCAGTATTTT
CASSQEGGLAVDTQYF
>TRBJ2-3|TRBV29-1|few|TRBD1
TGCAGCGCAGCGAGGACAGGGGGCCCAGATACGCAGTATTTT
CSAARTGGPDTQYF
>TRBJ2-7|TRBV10-3|-|-
TGTGCCATCAGTGAGACCGACAGTTACGAGCAGTACTTC
CAISETDSYEQYF
>TRBJ2-5|TRBV3-1|few|-
TGTGCCAGCAGCCAAGCGTCAGGGGTCCAAGAGACCCAGTACTTC
CASSQASGVQETQYF
>TRBJ2-4|TRBV20-1|-|TRBD2
TGCAGTGCTAATAGCGGGGGGCGAGCCAAAAACATTCAGTACTTC
CSANSGGRAKNIQYF
>TRBJ2-3|TRBV20-1|-|-
TGCAGTGCGGACACATTCACAGATACGCAGTATTTT
CSADTFTDTQYF
>TRBJ2-1|TRBV9|many|TRBD2
TGTGCCAGCAGCGTATGGGGGGGATCCAATAATGAGCAGTTCTTC
CASSVWGGSNNEQFF
>TRBJ1-1|TRBV7-3|few|-
TGTGCCAGCAGCTTACGGGCAGCACTGAGCACTGAAGCTTTCTTT
CASSLRAALSTEAFF
>TRBJ1-5|TRBV7-8|-|TRBD1
TGTGCCAGCAACAGGGGGCAATGGGTAATTCCGGTTGGGGGCAATCAGCCCCAGCATTTT
CASNRGQWVIPVGGNQPQHF
>TRBJ2-3|TRBV5-1|many|-
TGCGCCAGCAGCGCCGCATCTAGCACAGATACGCAGTATTTT
CASSAASSTDTQYF
>TRBJ1-2|TRBV11-2|-|TRBD1
TGTGCCAGCAGAAAGGTACAGGGGTCCCTACACACTGGCTACACCTTC
CASRKVQGSLHTGYTF
>TRBJ2-7|TRBV20-1|-|-
TGCAGTGCTAGGGGTCCTCTTAACCCCGTCTACGAGCAGTACTTC
CSARGPLNPVYEQYF
>TRBJ1-1|TRBV5-6|many|-
TGTGCCAGCAGCCTGACCTCGAACACTGAAGCTTTCTTT
CASSLTSNTEAFF
>TRBJ2-3|TRBV12-3/TRBV12-4|many|-
TGTGCCAGCAGTCCCCGGCGGCGGAGCACAGATACGCAGTATTTT
CASSPRRRSTDTQYF
>TRBJ2-7|TRBV25-1|-|-
TGTGCCAGCAGTGAGGCCCTGGGTAAGGCGGAGTACTTC
CASSEALGKAEYF
>TRBJ2-1|TRBV11-2|once|TRBD2
TGTGCCAGCAGCCCTACTAGCGGTTACAATGAGCAGTTCTTC
CASSPTSGYNEQFF
>TRBJ2-3|TRBV5-1|few|TRBD1
TGCGCCAGCAGCTTGGAGGGACAGGGGGCGACAGATACGCAGTATTTT
CASSLEGQGATDTQYF
>TRBJ1-6|TRBV6-5|few|-
TGTGCCAGCAGTTACTGGCAGTATAATTCACCCCTCCACTTT
CASSYWQYNSPLHF
>TRBJ2-7|TRBV2|-|-
TGTGCCAGCAGTGGTTTAGGGACAACCACCTACGAGCAGTACTTC
CASSGLGTTTYEQYF
>TRBJ2-1|TRBV12-3/TRBV12-4|-|-
TGTGCCACCTCGTCCCGCAGCTCCTACAATGAGCAGTTCTTC
CATSSRSSYNEQFF
>TRBJ2-5|TRBV5-1|few|-
TGCGCCAGCAGCCCGGGAGGGGGCTGGGAGACCCAGTACTTC
CASSPGGGWETQYF
>TRBJ1-6|TRBV30|once|-
TGTGCCTGGAGTCCCAGGGGAGGTGATTCACCCCTCCACTTT
CAWSPRGGDSPLHF
>TRBJ2-5|TRBV4-2|-|TRBD2
TGTGCCAGCAGCCAAGACGGGACTAGCGAGGAGACCCAGTACTTC
CASSQDGTSEETQYF
>TRBJ1-5|TRBV6-2/TRBV6-3|few|-
TGTGCCAGCAGTTACTGGTGGATTAGGGGAGCTGGTCAGCCCCAGCATTTT
CASSYWWIRGAGQPQHF
>TRBJ2-3|TRBV12-3/TRBV12-4|-|TRBD2
TGTGCCAGCAGCTGCCCTAGCGGGAGCCTTTGCACAGATACGCAGTATTTT
CASSCPSGSLCTDTQYF
>TRBJ2-3|TRBV10-3|many|-
TGTGCCATCAGTGAGCCTAGCGGCACAGATACGCAGTATTTT
CAISEPSGTDTQYF
>TRBJ2-1|TRBV24-1|-|TRBD2
TGTGCCACCAGTGATCTCCTAGCGGGGGGGCAGAATGAGCAGTTCTTC
CATSDLLAGGQNEQFF